This TCR beta chain appears in the sequencing data of a study of shared clonotypes between healthy human individuals. On this clone itself: This same CDR3 is encoded by further DNA sequences in the sample.

Every subset's genomic DNA went evenly onto several immunoSEQ plates. Sequencing used immunoSEQ multiplex PCR; TCRdb keeps in-frame clones, though not all of them. This table holds more than 2 million clones, roughly 95% found once. The CDR3 is 14 residues long. Looked up from germline, CDR1 is LGHNA and CDR2 is YSLEER. V lost 0 bases to trimming and J lost 2 bases, with 2 bases between them. This clonotype was obtained from a young man in good health. Sequencing was carried out using naive CD4+ T cells sorted from blood. The subset here: CD45RA+ positively selected. V is TRBV4-3 and J is TRBJ2-6, with D unclear. CDR3 in amino acids: CASSQDAGANVLTF. Here the CDR3 DNA reads TGCGCCAGCAGCCAAGATGCTGGGGCCAACGTCCTGACTTTC.